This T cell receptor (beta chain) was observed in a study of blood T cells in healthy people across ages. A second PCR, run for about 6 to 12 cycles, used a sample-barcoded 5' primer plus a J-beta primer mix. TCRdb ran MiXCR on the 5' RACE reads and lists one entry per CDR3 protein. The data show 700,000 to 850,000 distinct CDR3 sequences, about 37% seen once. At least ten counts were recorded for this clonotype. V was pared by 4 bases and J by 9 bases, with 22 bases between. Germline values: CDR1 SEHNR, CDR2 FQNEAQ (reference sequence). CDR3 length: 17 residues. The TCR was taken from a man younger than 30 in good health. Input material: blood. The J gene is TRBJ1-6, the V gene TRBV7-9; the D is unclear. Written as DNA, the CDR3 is TGTGCCAGCAGCTCCCACGACCTTAAAGGGAAGGGTTCACCCCTCCACTTT. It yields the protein CASSSHDLKGKGSPLHF.